This TCR beta chain appears in the sequencing data of a study of CD8+ T cells in alopecia areata. Whole-study results and caveats: On tofacitinib, scalp and blood still held many of the expanded lesional clones. The study found TCR sharing across patients less clear than in mice, possibly for HLA reasons.

V was clipped by 7 bases and J by 3 bases; unmatched bases: 2. Per the germline V gene, CDR1 is SGHNT and CDR2 is YYREEE (reference sequence). The CDR3 is made up of 13 amino acids. This clone was detected only a few times. The antigen is not known. Sequencing templates came from extracted RNA that was reverse transcribed into cDNA. Method: immunoSEQ multiplex PCR; TCRdb's copy keeps in-frame clones and lacks some. In the table there are about 260,000 clones, over 45% of which are singletons. Treatment noted: oral pan-JAK inhibitor, 5-10 mg twice daily. The receptor's source is a human donor with alopecia areata. This chain connects TRBV5-4 to TRBJ1-4; 8 bases are a match to TRBD1. Sequences were derived from CD4+ T cells sorted from blood, sampled at approximately week 52, from a patient treated with tofacitinib. CDR3 in amino acids: CASGTGANEKLFF. The CDR3 DNA reads as TGTGCCAGCGGGACAGGAGCTAATGAAAAACTGTTTTTT.